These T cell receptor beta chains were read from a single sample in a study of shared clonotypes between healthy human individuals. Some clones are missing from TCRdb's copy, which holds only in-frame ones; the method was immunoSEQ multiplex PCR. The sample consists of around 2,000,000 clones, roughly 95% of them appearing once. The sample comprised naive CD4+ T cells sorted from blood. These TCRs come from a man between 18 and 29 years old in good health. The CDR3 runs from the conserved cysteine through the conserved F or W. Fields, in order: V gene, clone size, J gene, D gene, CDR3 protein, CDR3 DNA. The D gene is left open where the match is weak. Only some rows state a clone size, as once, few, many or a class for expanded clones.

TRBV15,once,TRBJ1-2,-,CATSRDLYGYTF,TGTGCCACCAGCAGAGATCTGTATGGCTACACCTTC
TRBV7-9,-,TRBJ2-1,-,CASSLTSVYNEQFF,TGTGCCAGCAGTTTAACTAGTGTCTACAATGAGCAGTTCTTC
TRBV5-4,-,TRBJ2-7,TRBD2,CASSRDYNEQYF,TGTGCCAGCAGCCGGGACTACAACGAGCAGTACTTC
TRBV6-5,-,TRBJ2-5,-,CASSRSQETQYF,TGTGCCAGCAGCCGTTCCCAAGAGACCCAGTACTTC
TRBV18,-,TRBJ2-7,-,CASSPSGPQGEQYF,TGTGCCAGCTCACCTTCTGGGCCTCAGGGCGAGCAGTACTTC
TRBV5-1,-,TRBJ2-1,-,CASSLAQDNEQFF,TGCGCCAGCAGCCTAGCGCAGGACAATGAGCAGTTCTTC
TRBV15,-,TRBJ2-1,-,CATSRDLVGHNEQFF,TGTGCCACCAGCAGAGATCTGGTGGGGCACAATGAGCAGTTCTTC
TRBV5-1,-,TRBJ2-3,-,CASSPDASVDTQYF,TGCGCCAGCAGCCCAGATGCTAGCGTTGATACGCAGTATTTT
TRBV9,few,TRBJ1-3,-,CASSVAAGAGNTIYF,TGTGCCAGCAGCGTAGCGGCAGGGGCTGGAAACACCATATATTTT
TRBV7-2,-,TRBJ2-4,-,CASSLQPASLGNIQYF,TGTGCCAGCAGCTTACAGCCGGCAAGCCTTGGAAACATTCAGTACTTC
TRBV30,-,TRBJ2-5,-,CAWSWAGQETQYF,TGTGCCTGGAGCTGGGCCGGACAAGAGACCCAGTACTTC
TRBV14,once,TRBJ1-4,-,CASSLTTTNEKLFF,TGTGCCAGCAGCCTGACAACAACTAATGAAAAACTGTTTTTT
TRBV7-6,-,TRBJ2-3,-,CASSLGGAGTDTQYF,TGTGCCAGCAGCTTAGGCGGGGCGGGCACAGATACGCAGTATTTT
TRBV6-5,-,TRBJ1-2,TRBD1,CASRKRGTGGYTF,TGTGCCAGCAGAAAAAGGGGGACAGGTGGCTACACCTTC
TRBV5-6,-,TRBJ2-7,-,CASSLYSGGYEQYF,TGTGCCAGCAGCTTGTATTCTGGGGGCTACGAGCAGTACTTC
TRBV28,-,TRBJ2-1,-,CASSPRPPRDNEQFF,TGTGCCAGCAGTCCCCGCCCCCCTAGAGACAATGAGCAGTTCTTC
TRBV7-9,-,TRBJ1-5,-,CASSLRGENQPQHF,TGTGCCAGCAGCTTACGCGGCGAAAATCAGCCCCAGCATTTT
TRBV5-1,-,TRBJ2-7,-,CASSPWERPEQYF,TGCGCCAGCAGCCCCTGGGAGAGGCCTGAGCAGTACTTC
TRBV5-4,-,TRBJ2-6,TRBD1,CASSARDRGRSGANVLTF,TGTGCCAGCAGCGCCCGGGACAGGGGGCGCTCTGGGGCCAACGTCCTGACTTTC
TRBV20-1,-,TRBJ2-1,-,CSAPSVEQFF,TGCAGTGCCCCTAGTGTTGAGCAGTTCTTC
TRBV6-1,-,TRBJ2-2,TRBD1,CASSPGGDRAVELFF,TGTGCCAGCAGCCCTGGGGGTGACAGGGCGGTGGAGCTGTTTTTT
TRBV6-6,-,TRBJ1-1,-,CASLDIWANTEAFF,TGTGCCAGCCTGGACATCTGGGCGAACACTGAAGCTTTCTTT
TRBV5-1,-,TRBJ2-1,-,CASIGDNEQFF,TGCGCCAGCATCGGGGACAATGAGCAGTTCTTC
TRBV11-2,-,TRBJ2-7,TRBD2,CASNPQRGLGPYEQYF,TGTGCCAGCAACCCGCAACGGGGACTAGGGCCCTACGAGCAGTACTTC
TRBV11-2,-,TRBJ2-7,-,CASSPARDFLSYEQYF,TGTGCCAGCAGCCCGGCCCGGGACTTCCTCTCCTACGAGCAGTACTTC
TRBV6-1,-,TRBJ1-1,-,CASIGTLNTEAFF,TGTGCCAGCATTGGGACCTTGAACACTGAAGCTTTCTTT
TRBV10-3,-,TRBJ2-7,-,CAISASYESGDYEQYF,TGTGCCATCAGTGCATCCTACGAGAGCGGAGATTACGAGCAGTACTTC
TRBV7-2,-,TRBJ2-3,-,CASSPRPLGADTQYF,TGTGCCAGCAGCCCAAGACCGCTGGGGGCAGATACGCAGTATTTT
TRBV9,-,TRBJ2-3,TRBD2,CASSVAGGTTDTQYF,TGTGCCAGCAGCGTAGCGGGGGGGACCACAGATACGCAGTATTTT
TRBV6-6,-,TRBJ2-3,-,CASSYPGVDTQYF,TGTGCCAGCAGTTACCCTGGGGTAGATACGCAGTATTTT
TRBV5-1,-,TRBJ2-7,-,CASRGSVHNSYEQYF,TGCGCCAGCAGGGGATCGGTCCACAACTCCTACGAGCAGTACTTC
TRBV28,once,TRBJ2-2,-,CASIPSWAVNTGELFF,TGTGCCAGCATCCCGTCCTGGGCGGTGAACACCGGGGAGCTGTTTTTT
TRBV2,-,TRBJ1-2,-,CASSVTDSGVDYTF,TGTGCCAGCAGTGTAACGGACAGCGGAGTAGACTACACCTTC
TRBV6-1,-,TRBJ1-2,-,CASSEIGAGYGYTF,TGTGCCAGCAGTGAAATAGGGGCGGGATATGGCTACACCTTC
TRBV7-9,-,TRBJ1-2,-,CASSVRDTYGYTF,TGTGCCAGCAGCGTCCGGGACACGTATGGCTACACCTTC
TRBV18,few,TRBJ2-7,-,CASSPGSSYEQYF,TGTGCCAGCTCCCCCGGGAGCTCCTACGAGCAGTACTTC
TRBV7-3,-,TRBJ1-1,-,CASSSVQGITEAFF,TGTGCCAGCAGCTCCGTACAGGGTATCACTGAAGCTTTCTTT
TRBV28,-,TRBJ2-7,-,CASSLFYSPEPTYEQYF,TGTGCCAGCAGTTTATTTTACAGCCCGGAGCCAACCTACGAGCAGTACTTC
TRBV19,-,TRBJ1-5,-,CASSIEGQSNQPQHF,TGTGCCAGTAGTATCGAAGGACAGAGCAATCAGCCCCAGCATTTT
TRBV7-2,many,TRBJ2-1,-,CASSLVHTDEQFF,TGTGCCAGCAGCTTAGTACACACGGATGAGCAGTTCTTC
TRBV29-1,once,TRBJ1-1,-,CSVLHTEAFF,TGCAGCGTTTTGCACACTGAAGCTTTCTTT
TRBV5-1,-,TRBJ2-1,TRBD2,CATSSGDFYNEQFF,TGCGCCACCTCAAGCGGGGACTTCTACAATGAGCAGTTCTTC
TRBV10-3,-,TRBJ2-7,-,CAISGLTYEQYF,TGTGCCATCAGTGGGCTAACCTACGAGCAGTACTTC
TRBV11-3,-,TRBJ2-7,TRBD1,CASSLGQGQTYEQYF,TGTGCCAGCAGCTTAGGACAGGGGCAAACCTACGAGCAGTACTTC
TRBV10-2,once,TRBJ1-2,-,CASRLGLSYGYTF,TGCGCCAGCAGGCTAGGACTTAGCTATGGCTACACCTTC
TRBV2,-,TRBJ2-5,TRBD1,CASSRRQGGWQTQYF,TGTGCCAGCAGTCGGAGACAGGGTGGCTGGCAGACCCAGTACTTC
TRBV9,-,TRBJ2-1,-,CASSVALSSYNEQFF,TGTGCCAGCAGCGTAGCCCTTAGCTCCTACAATGAGCAGTTCTTC
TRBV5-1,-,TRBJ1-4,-,CASSWAGVNEKLFF,TGCGCCAGCAGCTGGGCAGGGGTTAATGAAAAACTGTTTTTT
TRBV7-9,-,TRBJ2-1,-,CASSLSRGSYNEQFF,TGTGCCAGCAGCTTAAGCCGGGGTTCCTACAATGAGCAGTTCTTC
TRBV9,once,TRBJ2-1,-,CASSVAPGGGNPDRNEQFF,TGTGCCAGCAGCGTAGCCCCCGGGGGCGGAAACCCTGACCGCAATGAGCAGTTCTTC